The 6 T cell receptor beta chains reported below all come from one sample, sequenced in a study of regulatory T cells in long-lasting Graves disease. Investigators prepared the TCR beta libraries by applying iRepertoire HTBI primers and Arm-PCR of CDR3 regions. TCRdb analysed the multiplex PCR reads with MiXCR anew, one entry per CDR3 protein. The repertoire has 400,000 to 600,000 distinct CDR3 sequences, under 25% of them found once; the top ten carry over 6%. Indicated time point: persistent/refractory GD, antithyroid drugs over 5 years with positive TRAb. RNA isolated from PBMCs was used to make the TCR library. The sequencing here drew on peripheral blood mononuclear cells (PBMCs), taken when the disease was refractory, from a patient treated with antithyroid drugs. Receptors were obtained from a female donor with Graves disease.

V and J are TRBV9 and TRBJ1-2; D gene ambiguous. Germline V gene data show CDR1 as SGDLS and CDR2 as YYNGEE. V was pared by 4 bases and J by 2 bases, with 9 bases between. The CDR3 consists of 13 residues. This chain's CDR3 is CASSTHWNYGYTF. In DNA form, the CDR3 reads TGTGCCAGCAGCACCCATTGGAACTATGGCTACACCTTC.

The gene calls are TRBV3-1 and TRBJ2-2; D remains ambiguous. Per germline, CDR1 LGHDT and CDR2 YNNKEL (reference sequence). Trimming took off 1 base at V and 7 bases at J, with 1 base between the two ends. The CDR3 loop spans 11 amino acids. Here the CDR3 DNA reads TGTGCCAGCAGCCAAGGCGGGGAGCTGTTTTTT. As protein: CASSQGGELFF.

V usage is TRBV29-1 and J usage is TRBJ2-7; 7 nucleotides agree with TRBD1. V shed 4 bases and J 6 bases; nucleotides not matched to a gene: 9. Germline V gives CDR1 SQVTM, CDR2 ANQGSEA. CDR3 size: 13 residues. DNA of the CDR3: TGCAGCGTTGGAGGGGGCAACACTATCGAGCAGTACTTC. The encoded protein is CSVGGGNTIEQYF.

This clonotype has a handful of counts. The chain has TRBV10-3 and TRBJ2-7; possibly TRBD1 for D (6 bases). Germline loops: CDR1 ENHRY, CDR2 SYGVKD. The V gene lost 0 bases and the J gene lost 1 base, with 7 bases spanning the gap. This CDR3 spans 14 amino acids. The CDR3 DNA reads TGTGCCATCAGTGAGTCGCAGGGGTCCTACGAGCAGTACTTC. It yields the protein CAISESQGSYEQYF.

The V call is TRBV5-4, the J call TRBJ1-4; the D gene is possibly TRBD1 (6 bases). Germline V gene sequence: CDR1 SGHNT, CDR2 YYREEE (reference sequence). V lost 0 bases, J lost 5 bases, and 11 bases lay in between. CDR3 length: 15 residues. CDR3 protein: CASSLAGRGNEKLFF. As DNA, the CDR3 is TGTGCCAGCAGCTTGGCCGGAAGGGGGAATGAAAAACTGTTTTTT.

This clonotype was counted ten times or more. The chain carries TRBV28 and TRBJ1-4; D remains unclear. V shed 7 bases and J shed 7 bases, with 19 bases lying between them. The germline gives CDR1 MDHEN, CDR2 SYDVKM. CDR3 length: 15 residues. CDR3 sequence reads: CASTSLGPEGEKLFF. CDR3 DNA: TGTGCCAGCACCAGTTTAGGGCCGGAAGGTGAAAAACTGTTTTTT.